Shown below are 22 T cell receptor beta chains from a single sample sequenced in a study of shared clonotypes between healthy human individuals (dated by TCRdb to 2019 to 2021). Libraries were prepared through the immunoSEQ multiplex PCR assay. The immuneACCESS repertoire file appears here via TCRdb, limited to in-frame rearrangements. These files lack a portion of the clones; in checked studies, under half of the deficit traces to unresolved V genes, and the cause of the others is not known. In all, the sample holds about 2.1 million clones, and 85% to 95% of those were seen once. The leading ten clones occupy more than 1.5% of the sample. CD8 naive samples consisted of CD45RO-negative cells that were positively selected for CCR7, yielding a CD45RA+CCR7+ population without TemRA cells. The source material was naive CD8+ T cells from PBMCs. The sample's cell subset or site label, in plain terms: CD45RA+CCR7+. These receptors were obtained from a man aged 18 to 29 in good health. Some clones in this sample may be carry-over from other donors' samples.

This clone was counted a single time. V and J are TRBV28 and TRBJ2-7, with a possible D match to TRBD1 (8 bases). Trimming removed 6 bases from V and 4 bases from J, with 16 bases in between. CDR1 and CDR2 (germline): MDHEN, SYDVKM. This CDR3 is built from 14 residues. The CDR3 protein is CASSGRTGWYEQYF. CDR3 bases: TGTGCCAGCAGCGGGAGGACAGGGTGGTACGAGCAGTACTTC.

This clone was found a few times. Additional DNA sequences in this sample encode the identical CDR3. The chain uses TRBV27 and TRBJ1-1, with D perhaps matching TRBD1 (6 bases). Trimming removed 6 bases at V and 5 bases at J, with 13 bases between. The CDR3 runs to 13 residues. Germline CDR1 reads MNHEY; CDR2 reads SMNVEV (reference sequence). The CDR3 loop is CASRVQGGTEAFF. CDR3 coding DNA: TGTGCCAGCAGGGTACAGGGAGGTACTGAAGCTTTCTTT.

The V gene is TRBV6-5, the J gene TRBJ2-2; 7 nucleotides align to TRBD2. The length of the CDR3 is 14 residues. V lost 8 bases and J lost 1; bases outside the gene matches: 4. Germline V gives CDR1 MNHEY, CDR2 SVGAGI. The CDR3 protein is CASGGSMNTGELFF. For the CDR3, the DNA is TGTGCCAGCGGCGGGAGTATGAACACCGGGGAGCTGTTTTTT.

This clone was observed a single time. This chain joins TRBV19 and TRBJ1-5, with D perhaps TRBD1 (5 bases). The CDR3 is 14 amino acids. Trimming took 4 bases from V and 4 from J, leaving 11 bases between them. The germline gives CDR1 LNHDA, CDR2 SQIVND (reference sequence). The CDR3 sequence is CASSSRARNQPQHF. Here the CDR3 DNA reads TGTGCCAGTAGTAGCAGGGCCCGGAATCAGCCCCAGCATTTT.

The genes are TRBV4-1 and TRBJ2-5; the match to TRBD2 covers 12 bases. This CDR3 has 16 amino acids. In germline, CDR1 is MGHRA, CDR2 YSYEKL. The V segment lost 4 bases and the J segment 4 bases; nucleotides outside the gene matches: 7. The DNA of the CDR3 is TGCGCCAGCAGCCCAAGACTAGCGGGAGTAGGAGAGACCCAGTACTTC. Translation: CASSPRLAGVGETQYF.

This clone was detected only once. The rearrangement links TRBV19 to TRBJ2-1; TRBD2 matches 13 bases. J gave up 6 bases and V 3 bases, and 2 bases lay outside the gene matches. Germline assignment: CDR1 LNHDA and CDR2 SQIVND (reference sequence). The CDR3 has 15 amino acids. The CDR3 sequence: CASSIGTSGTNEQFF. The CDR3, as DNA: TGTGCCAGTAGTATTGGGACTAGCGGGACCAATGAGCAGTTCTTC. Drawing the rest from reference TRBV19 and TRBJ2-1, the complete variable domain is DGGITQSPKYLFRKEGQNVTLSCEQNLNHDAMYWYRQDPGQGLRLIYYSQIVNDFQKGDIAEGYSVSREKKESFPLTVTSAQKNPTAFYLCASSIGTSGTNEQFFGPGTRLTVL.

V gene TRBV2 combines with J gene TRBJ2-7, with D possibly matching TRBD1 (6 bases). CDR3 size: 14 residues. Germline CDR1 and CDR2: SNHLY and FYNNEI. V lost 4 bases and J 2 bases, leaving 12 bases between the germline ends. The DNA of the CDR3 is TGTGCCAGCAGTGGGGGATACAGGGCCTACGAGCAGTACTTC. Its protein is CASSGGYRAYEQYF.

The CDR3 nucleotides are TGTGCCAGCAGTGAATTGGGGGGGACTGAAGCTTTCTTT. Its translation is CASSELGGTEAFF. V is TRBV2 and J is TRBJ1-1; possible D gene TRBD1, 5 bases. V was cut by 2 bases and J by 5 bases, with 9 bases left in between. Germline lookup yields CDR1 SNHLY and CDR2 FYNNEI. The CDR3 sequence is 13 residues long.

This clone was seen a handful of times. The genes are TRBV2 and TRBJ1-2; tentatively, D is TRBD1 (6 bases). CDR3 length equals 16 residues. Deletions cut 4 bases from V and 0 bases from J, with 15 bases between. The germline V gene encodes CDR1 SNHLY and CDR2 FYNNEI. CDR3 nucleotides: TGTGCCAGCAGTGTAACGCGGGACACCACTAACTATGGCTACACCTTC. Translating gives CASSVTRDTTNYGYTF.

The chain employs TRBV19 and TRBJ1-4, with D uncertain. This CDR3 has 15 amino acids. With 0 bases removed from V and 10 bases from J, the gap between germline ends came to 15 bases. CDR1 and CDR2 from the germline V gene are LNHDA and SQIVND (reference sequence). CDR3 protein: CASSIERTTSGKLFF. The DNA for the CDR3 is TGTGCCAGTAGTATAGAGCGGACGACAAGTGGAAAACTGTTTTTT.

V is TRBV14 and J is TRBJ2-2, with D uncertain. This CDR3 region has 14 residues. CDR1 is SGHDN, CDR2 FVKESK, per germline. The germline V and J ends were trimmed by 3 bases and 0 bases, with 5 bases remaining between them. The CDR3, as DNA: TGTGCCAGCAGCCACCGCTCGAACACCGGGGAGCTGTTTTTT. This translates into CASSHRSNTGELFF. Filled out from reference TRBV14 and TRBJ2-2, the complete variable domain reads EAGVTQFPSHSVIEKGQTVTLRCDPISGHDNLYWYRRVMGKEIKFLLHFVKESKQDESGMPNNRFLAERTGGTYSTLKVQPAELEDSGVYFCASSHRSNTGELFFGEGSRLTVL.

V usage is TRBV27 and J usage is TRBJ2-1, with 10 bases that match TRBD2. The CDR3 spans 15 residues. Germline V gene lookup returns CDR1 MNHEY and CDR2 SMNVEV (reference sequence). The trim removed 5 bases at V and 2 bases at J, leaving 3 bases unmatched. Here the CDR3 DNA reads TGTGCCAGCAGTAAGACTAGCGGGCCCTACAATGAGCAGTTCTTC. It is translated as CASSKTSGPYNEQFF.

V is TRBV4-3 and J is TRBJ1-1, with D tentatively TRBD1 (6 bases). From germline, CDR1 is LGHNA and CDR2 YSLEER. The length of the CDR3 is 13 residues. Trimming removed 0 bases from V and 7 bases from J, with 9 bases in between. The CDR3 sequence is CASSQDRGIEAFF. As DNA, the CDR3 is TGCGCCAGCAGCCAAGATAGGGGGATTGAAGCTTTCTTT.

The V and J genes are TRBV9 and TRBJ2-1, with unresolved D. The CDR3 has 12 residues. The ends were cut back, 0 bases at V and 8 bases at J, with 6 bases in the middle. Germline V lookup: CDR1 SGDLS, CDR2 YYNGEE. Here the CDR3 DNA reads TGTGCCAGCAGCGTAGTTCGAGATGAGCAGTTCTTC. Translation: CASSVVRDEQFF.

As concerns this clone: Other DNA sequences from this sample encode an identical CDR3 as well. The chain uses TRBV11-2 and TRBJ2-7, with TRBD1 matching 8 bases. CDR1 and CDR2 from the germline V gene are SGHAT and FQNNGV. The V and J ends lost 5 bases and 3 bases, in that order; junction bases with no gene match: 3. CDR3 length: 13 amino acids. The CDR3 DNA follows: TGTGCCAGCAGCCTGGACAGGGTCTACGAGCAGTACTTC. Translated, it gives CASSLDRVYEQYF.

This chain links TRBV27 with TRBJ2-1; D not resolved. V was clipped by 8 bases and J by 2 bases, with 7 bases between them. CDR3 length: 12 residues. CDR1 is MNHEY and CDR2 is SMNVEV in the germline V gene (reference sequence). This CDR3 is CASGPPYNEQFF. CDR3 bases: TGTGCCAGCGGACCCCCCTACAATGAGCAGTTCTTC.

This clone was recorded a few times. This chain links TRBV9 with TRBJ1-1; D is undetermined. The V end lost 3 bases, the J end lost 9 bases, and 15 bases lay between the germline ends. This CDR3 has 13 amino acids. Germline V gene sequence: CDR1 SGDLS, CDR2 YYNGEE. CDR3 nucleotides: TGTGCCAGCAGCGAGGACGGTACACAGAAAGCTTTCTTT. This encodes CASSEDGTQKAFF.

This clone has only a few counts. The gene calls are TRBV2 and TRBJ2-7, with 9 bases lining up with TRBD1. The CDR3 is made up of 15 amino acids. V lost 2 bases and J lost 2; bases outside the gene matches: 4. Germline CDR1 is SNHLY and CDR2 is FYNNEI. CDR3 nucleotides: TGTGCCAGCAGTGAACCGACAGGGGGAACCTACGAGCAGTACTTC. Translating it yields CASSEPTGGTYEQYF.

The gene calls are TRBV15 and TRBJ1-3; D remains unclear. The CDR3 consists of 18 residues. V was cut by 4 bases and J by 3 bases, with 22 bases left in between. Germline loops: CDR1 LNHNV, CDR2 YYDKDF (reference sequence). CDR3 protein: CATSNSFKALEFGNTIYF. Written as DNA, the CDR3 is TGTGCCACCAGCAATTCCTTTAAAGCATTGGAGTTTGGAAACACCATATATTTT.

The J gene is TRBJ2-7, the V gene TRBV28; the D gene is possibly TRBD2 (6 bases). V gave up 2 bases and J gave up 2 bases, with 13 bases separating them. Germline values: CDR1 MDHEN, CDR2 SYDVKM. The CDR3 loop spans 15 amino acids. In nucleotides, the CDR3 is TGTGCCAGCAGTTTAAAGGCGGGGCGGCCCTACGAGCAGTACTTC. This encodes CASSLKAGRPYEQYF.

The chain couples TRBV5-1 to TRBJ2-7, with TRBD2 matching over 11 bases. The J segment lost 7 bases and the V segment lost 0 bases, leaving 3 bases of the junction unmatched. The germline V gene has CDR1 SGHRS and CDR2 YFSETQ. This CDR3 is 14 amino acids long. CDR3 sequence reads: CASSLELAGDEQYF. CDR3 sequence (DNA): TGCGCCAGCAGCTTGGAACTAGCGGGAGATGAGCAGTACTTC.

The rearrangement joins TRBV6-5 to TRBJ1-4; tentatively, D is TRBD1 (6 bases). Germline CDR1 MNHEY, CDR2 SVGAGI. Trimming pared 4 bases from V and 2 bases from J, leaving 14 bases between. The CDR3 consists of 16 residues. The CDR3 region has the DNA TGTGCCAGCAGTTGTCGGCTGGACAGCACTAATGAAAAACTGTTTTTT. This codes for CASSCRLDSTNEKLFF.